Presented here are 14 T cell receptor beta chains from one specimen sequenced in a study of cytomegalovirus exposure and HLA in healthy donors. Use of 60 Vbeta and 13 Jbeta primers characterized the PCR. Data came from immunoSEQ multiplex PCR; TCRdb stores just in-frame clones and leaves some out. The profile shows tens of thousands of clones, roughly 78% of them singletons. The material sequenced was PBMCs. Receptors originate from a man aged 35-49 years in good health and CMV-seronegative.

The chain employs TRBV5-6 and TRBJ2-3, with TRBD1 matching over 8 bases. V lost 4 bases to trimming and J lost 1 base; unmatched junction nucleotides: 5. Germline-derived CDR1 and CDR2 are SGHDT and YYEEEE. The CDR3 has 15 amino acids. CDR3 region: CASSPTGARTDTQYF. CDR3 sequence (DNA): TGTGCCAGCAGCCCGACAGGGGCTCGCACAGATACGCAGTATTTT.

This clone was detected only once. V usage is TRBV19 and J usage is TRBJ2-7; tentative D call: TRBD2 (6 bases). Germline lookup yields CDR1 LNHDA and CDR2 SQIVND (reference sequence). The length of the CDR3 is 13 residues. V shed 1 base and J shed 6 bases, with 10 bases lying between them. CDR3 protein: CASSIVRGREQYF. The CDR3 bases are TGTGCCAGTAGTATAGTGCGGGGCCGCGAGCAGTACTTC.

This clone was picked up a small number of times. V and J are TRBV28 and TRBJ1-1, with TRBD1 matching 7 bases. Germline V gives CDR1 MDHEN, CDR2 SYDVKM. The CDR3 is made up of 13 amino acids. The V segment lost 8 bases and the J segment 7 bases; nucleotides outside the gene matches: 10. Written as DNA, the CDR3 is TGTGCCAGCGTATCACAAAGGACAGGTGAAGCTTTCTTT. Translated: CASVSQRTGEAFF.

This chain links TRBV5-1 with TRBJ1-1; 9 nucleotides align to TRBD1. CDR1 and CDR2 (germline): SGHRS, YFSETQ. This CDR3 comprises 19 residues. The V segment lost 4 bases and the J segment 0 bases; nucleotides outside the gene matches: 16. The CDR3 spells CASSRNLYRGQGMNTEAFF. CDR3 bases: TGCGCCAGCAGCCGAAACCTATACAGGGGGCAAGGGATGAACACTGAAGCTTTCTTT.

V gene TRBV29-1 combines with J gene TRBJ2-3; 8 nucleotides line up with TRBD1. CDR1 and CDR2 from the germline V gene are SQVTM and ANQGSEA. The CDR3 has 13 amino acids. After removal of 7 bases from V and 7 bases from J, the junction contained 10 bases not matched to a gene. The CDR3 loop reads CSGYDRGANTQYF. CDR3 bases: TGCAGCGGGTATGACAGGGGCGCTAATACGCAGTATTTT.

A few counts support this clone. This rearrangement joins TRBV5-1 to TRBJ2-7, with 7 bases matching TRBD2. CDR1 is SGHRS, CDR2 YFSETQ, per germline. CDR3 length equals 14 residues. With V trimmed by 0 bases and J by 2 bases, 2 bases remained unmatched. The CDR3 loop reads CASSLEGTTYEQYF. The CDR3 DNA follows: TGCGCCAGCAGCTTGGAGGGGACTACCTACGAGCAGTACTTC.

V is TRBV2 and J is TRBJ1-5; perhaps TRBD1 as D (5 bases). CDR1 is SNHLY and CDR2 is FYNNEI in the germline V gene. Trimming took 1 base from V and 4 from J, leaving 8 bases between them. CDR3 size: 14 residues. The CDR3 DNA follows: TGTGCCAGCAGTGAAGAAAGGGGTAATCAGCCCCAGCATTTT. Translating gives CASSEERGNQPQHF. Full variable domain (missing parts from reference TRBV2 and TRBJ1-5): EPEVTQTPSHQVTQMGQEVILRCVPISNHLYFYWYRQILGQKVEFLVSFYNNEISEKSEIFDDQFSVERPDGSNFTLKIRSTKLEDSAMYFCASSEERGNQPQHFGDGTRLSIL.

The chain is built from TRBV6-5 and TRBJ1-1; D unclear. CDR3 size: 14 residues. Germline-derived CDR1 and CDR2 are MNHEY and SVGAGI. V was pared by 4 bases and J by 0 bases, with 9 bases between. The CDR3 here is CASSLTVMNTEAFF. The CDR3 coding sequence is TGTGCCAGCAGTTTGACTGTTATGAACACTGAAGCTTTCTTT.

The V and J genes are TRBV5-1 and TRBJ1-2; 7 nucleotides match TRBD1. CDR3 length equals 13 residues. V trimming: 4 bases; J trimming: 9 bases; junction bases outside the gene matches: 9. The germline CDR1 and CDR2 sequences are SGHRS and YFSETQ. This CDR3 reads CASSHRQGPRYTF. CDR3 nucleotides: TGCGCCAGCAGCCACCGACAGGGACCGCGCTACACCTTC. Drawing the rest from reference TRBV5-1 and TRBJ1-2, the complete variable domain is KAGVTQTPRYLIKTRGQQVTLSCSPISGHRSVSWYQQTPGQGLQFLFEYFSETQRNKGNFPGRFSGRQFSNSRSEMNVSTLELGDSALYLCASSHRQGPRYTFGSGTRLTVV.

CDR3 nucleotides: TGTGCCAGCAGTGAAGCGATACTAGGAGAAGCTTTCTTT. As protein: CASSEAILGEAFF. The rearrangement joins TRBV2 to TRBJ1-1; D gene ambiguous. V was shortened by 0 bases and J by 8 bases, with 10 bases between the two germline ends. The CDR3 sequence is 13 residues long. Per the germline V gene, CDR1 is SNHLY and CDR2 is FYNNEI.

This clone was observed a few times. CDR3 bases: TGTGCCAGCAGTGGGTACGGGGCTGAAGCTTTCTTT. Residues: CASSGYGAEAFF. The chain recombines TRBV2 with TRBJ1-1; D is undetermined. CDR3 length equals 12 residues. The germline V gene encodes CDR1 SNHLY and CDR2 FYNNEI. V lost 4 bases, J lost 6 bases, and 9 bases lay in between.

A note on this clone: This same CDR3 is encoded by further DNA sequences in the sample. The V gene is TRBV4-2, the J gene TRBJ2-5; TRBD1 is a possible D gene (6 bases). This CDR3 contains 15 residues. CDR1 is LGHNA, CDR2 YNFKEQ, per germline. The V gene lost 4 bases and the J gene lost 3 bases, with 15 bases spanning the gap. This CDR3 reads CASSRHSDSEETQYF. DNA of the CDR3: TGTGCCAGCAGCCGCCATTCGGACAGTGAAGAGACCCAGTACTTC.

The chain combines TRBV7-9 with TRBJ2-7; the match to TRBD2 covers 11 bases. In germline, CDR1 is SEHNR, CDR2 FQNEAQ (reference sequence). The CDR3 runs 15 residues. After removal of 3 bases from V and 5 bases from J, the junction contained 6 bases not matched to a gene. The CDR3 loop is CASSFPPTSGDEQYF. The CDR3, as DNA: TGTGCCAGCAGCTTCCCCCCGACTAGCGGGGACGAGCAGTACTTC.

The rearrangement links TRBV7-8 to TRBJ1-5; 10 nucleotides align to TRBD1. This CDR3 has 15 residues. In germline, CDR1 is SGHVS, CDR2 FQNEAQ. V was pared by 1 base and J by 6 bases, with 3 bases of the junction left unmatched. In DNA, the CDR3 is TGTGCCAGCAGCTTAGGACAGGGGGCAGGTCAGCCCCAGCATTTT. Translation: CASSLGQGAGQPQHF.